One and the same sample provided the 19 T cell receptor beta chains below, sequenced in a study of blood T cell repertoires in COVID-19. Generated by immunoSEQ multiplex PCR, the TCRdb table keeps only in-frame clones and is missing some. The data hold about 230,000 clones, with 80% to 90% observed a single time. Sequenced material: peripheral blood. The receptors originated from a man in his fifties or sixties with COVID-19, enrolled during active disease.

The CDR3 spells CASSLSGPSTDTQYF. The DNA for the CDR3 is TGCGCCAGCAGCTTGAGCGGACCTAGCACAGATACGCAGTATTTT. J is TRBJ2-3 and V is TRBV5-1; TRBD2 is a possible D gene (5 bases). The CDR3 is 15 amino acids. Germline V gene data show CDR1 as SGHRS and CDR2 as YFSETQ. Trimming left V 1 base short and J 0 bases short, with 9 bases between.

J is TRBJ2-1 and V is TRBV27; the match to TRBD2 covers 8 bases. The CDR3 length is 16 residues. V was pared by 7 bases and J by 5 bases, with 13 bases of the junction left unmatched. The germline V gene encodes CDR1 MNHEY and CDR2 SMNVEV (reference sequence). The chain's CDR3 is CASTLREGGLNNEQFF. DNA for the CDR3: TGTGCCAGCACCCTCCGGGAGGGCGGCCTAAACAATGAGCAGTTCTTC.

V and J are TRBV10-3 and TRBJ2-2; D unclear. V gave up 7 bases and J gave up 7 bases, with 16 bases separating them. Germline V gene sequence: CDR1 ENHRY, CDR2 SYGVKD. This CDR3 is built from 14 residues. The CDR3 DNA reads as TGTGCCATCAACTCTGTCCTAACCAACGGGGAGCTGTTTTTT. Translated: CAINSVLTNGELFF.

V usage is TRBV2 and J usage is TRBJ2-1; 12 bases match TRBD2. The CDR3 is 16 amino acids. The junction had 16 bases not matched to a gene; V was cut back by 7 bases and J by 12 bases. CDR1 is SNHLY and CDR2 is FYNNEI in the germline V gene. CDR3 in DNA: TGTGCCAGCAACCCAACTCTAGCGGGAGGGCCTAAGGGGCAGTTCTTC. Translating gives CASNPTLAGGPKGQFF.

This clone was seen more than once but under ten times. The rearrangement joins TRBV5-1 to TRBJ1-1; D is perhaps TRBD1 (5 bases). The CDR3 length is 15 residues. Germline assignment: CDR1 SGHRS and CDR2 YFSETQ. Trimming removed 3 bases from V and 3 bases from J, with 15 bases in between. For the CDR3, the DNA is TGCGCCAGCAGCTGGGTGGGGCAGGATGACACTGAAGCTTTCTTT. Its translation is CASSWVGQDDTEAFF.

This clone turned up a few times. This chain uses TRBV5-1 with TRBJ2-1; D remains ambiguous. This CDR3 has 13 amino acids. V was cut by 3 bases and J by 6 bases, with 10 bases left in between. Germline V lookup: CDR1 SGHRS, CDR2 YFSETQ. The CDR3 nucleotides are TGCGCCAGCAGCTCCCTGACTTCCAATGAGCAGTTCTTC. Residues: CASSSLTSNEQFF.

The chain links TRBV28 to TRBJ1-6; D not certain. Germline loops: CDR1 MDHEN, CDR2 SYDVKM. The V end was cut by 8 bases, the J end by 0 bases, with 17 bases between. The CDR3 consists of 17 residues. The CDR3 is CASRGGHTSSYNSPLHF. The CDR3 DNA is TGTGCCAGCCGAGGCGGGCATACAAGCTCCTATAATTCACCCCTCCACTTT.

The genes are TRBV3-1 (or the pseudogene TRBV3-2) and TRBJ1-2; TRBD1 agrees at 8 bases. CDR1 is LGHDT and CDR2 is YNNKEL in the germline V gene (reference sequence). There are 15 residues in the CDR3. V gave up 4 bases and J gave up 5 bases; unmatched junction bases: 9. The CDR3 here is CASSLVGQGSYGYTF. The CDR3 nucleotides are TGTGCCAGCAGCCTCGTAGGACAGGGAAGTTATGGCTACACCTTC.

V gene TRBV5-4 combines with J gene TRBJ2-3; D remains unclear. The germline V and J ends were trimmed by 0 bases and 5 bases, with 7 bases remaining between them. The germline gives CDR1 SGHNT, CDR2 YYREEE (reference sequence). CDR3 length: 13 amino acids. CDR3: CASSLDRQDTQYF. The CDR3 nucleotides are TGTGCCAGCAGCTTGGACAGACAAGATACGCAGTATTTT.

The genes are TRBV5-1 and TRBJ2-5, with D possibly matching TRBD2 (6 bases). V was clipped by 0 bases and J by 5 bases, with 20 bases between them. This CDR3 has 17 residues. Germline V lookup: CDR1 SGHRS, CDR2 YFSETQ. This chain's CDR3 is CASSLGTTGLRVETQYF. In nucleotides, the CDR3 is TGCGCCAGCAGCTTGGGGACCACGGGACTCCGTGTGGAGACCCAGTACTTC.

The gene calls are TRBV18 and TRBJ1-1; tentatively, D is TRBD1 (5 bases). V was clipped by 4 bases and J by 4 bases, with 19 bases between them. The germline V gene has CDR1 KGHSH and CDR2 LQKENI. The CDR3 is made up of 16 amino acids. The CDR3 DNA is TGTGCCAGCTCACGCACTCAGGCCACGGGGGGCACTGAAGCTTTCTTT. Protein: CASSRTQATGGTEAFF.

This chain uses TRBV6-2 or TRBV6-3 with TRBJ1-5; a possible D gene is TRBD1 (5 bases). The V gene's germline CDR1 is MNHEY and CDR2 SVGEGT. The CDR3 is 15 amino acids. Trimming removed 1 base from V and 5 bases from J, with 12 bases in between. CDR3 bases: TGTGCCAGCAGTTACTGGTCAGGGTTCGATCAGCCCCAGCATTTT. Translating it yields CASSYWSGFDQPQHF.

The genes are TRBV7-2 and TRBJ1-2; D is perhaps TRBD1 (5 bases). The CDR3 has 16 residues. Trimming cost V 4 bases and J 8 bases, with 23 bases left between them. The germline V gene has CDR1 SGHTA and CDR2 FQGNSA. This chain's CDR3 is CASSSLRSKGRSGYTF. The CDR3 nucleotides read TGTGCCAGCAGCTCCCTAAGGAGCAAGGGGCGGTCGGGCTACACCTTC. Combining the CDR3 with reference TRBV7-2 and TRBJ1-2 gives the whole variable domain GAGVSQSPSNKVTEKGKDVELRCDPISGHTALYWYRQSLGQGLEFLIYFQGNSAPDKSGLPSDRFSAERTGGSVSTLTIQRTQQEDSAVYLCASSSLRSKGRSGYTFGSGTRLTVV.

This CDR3 reads CASSYSPSGTYNEQFF. Here the CDR3 DNA reads TGTGCCAGCAGTTACTCGCCCAGCGGGACCTACAATGAGCAGTTCTTC. The chain couples TRBV6-5 to TRBJ2-1, with TRBD2 matching over 7 bases. The CDR3 length is 16 residues. Germline V gene data show CDR1 as MNHEY and CDR2 as SVGAGI. Trimming at V came to 0 bases and at J to 2 bases, leaving 4 bases not matched to a gene.

The CDR3 loop reads CASSLFLTVTGGNYEQYF. CDR3 nucleotide sequence: TGTGCCAGCAGTTTATTCCTCACAGTCACGGGGGGCAATTACGAGCAGTACTTC. The J gene is TRBJ2-7, the V gene TRBV28, with D perhaps matching TRBD2 (7 bases). Trimming pared 1 base from V and 4 bases from J, leaving 23 bases between. CDR3 length: 18 residues. CDR1 is MDHEN, CDR2 SYDVKM, per germline.

This rearrangement joins TRBV7-3 to TRBJ1-4; D gene ambiguous. CDR1 SGHTA and CDR2 FQGTGA come from the germline V gene. This CDR3 has 14 amino acids. V lost 2 bases and J 6 bases, leaving 10 bases between the germline ends. CDR3 residues: CASSLEGIDEKLFF. DNA for the CDR3: TGTGCCAGCAGCTTAGAGGGAATTGATGAAAAACTGTTTTTT.

The V and J genes are TRBV24-1 and TRBJ2-2; TRBD2 agrees at 10 bases. This CDR3 has 16 amino acids. Per germline, CDR1 KGHDR and CDR2 SFDVKD. The V gene end was trimmed by 4 bases and the J gene end by 7 bases; junction bases not matched to a gene: 8. CDR3 sequence: CATSEAAGGLIGELFF. The CDR3 DNA reads TGTGCCACCAGTGAGGCAGCGGGGGGGCTTATCGGGGAGCTGTTTTTT.

The chain links TRBV5-5 to TRBJ1-2; D might be TRBD1 (6 bases). CDR1 SGHKS and CDR2 YYEKEE come from the germline V gene (reference sequence). V lost 0 bases and J 3 bases, leaving 12 bases between the germline ends. CDR3 size: 15 residues. The CDR3 reads CASSLEQGQDYGYTF. CDR3 DNA: TGTGCCAGCAGCTTGGAGCAGGGGCAGGACTATGGCTACACCTTC.

V is TRBV30 and J is TRBJ1-6; unclear D gene. Deletions cut 1 base from V and 7 bases from J, with 11 bases between. The CDR3 contains 14 residues. Germline lookup yields CDR1 GTSNPN and CDR2 SVGIG (reference sequence). CDR3 coding DNA: TGTGCCTGGAGTGGTGAGCCTCCCAATTCACCCCTCCACTTT. Encoded protein: CAWSGEPPNSPLHF. The full variable domain, in which reference TRBV30 and TRBJ1-6 provide the parts outside the CDR3, is SQTIHQWPATLVQPVGSPLSLECTVEGTSNPNLYWYRQAAGRGLQLLFYSVGIGQISSEVPQNLSASRPQDRQFILSSKKLLLSDSGFYLCAWSGEPPNSPLHFGNGTRLTVT.